This TCR beta chain is from a study of blood T cell repertoires in COVID-19. Across the whole study: Acute-phase and convalescent COVID-19 samples originated in the United States, Italy and Spain.

Germline CDR1 is SGHTA and CDR2 is FQGNSA. The V segment lost 1 base and the J segment 9 bases; nucleotides outside the gene matches: 16. The CDR3 sequence is 17 residues long. Authors' analysis steps: The authors estimated nucleated cell counts from reference gene primer amplification. Assay used: immunoSEQ multiplex PCR; TCRdb lists only in-frame clones, some missing. D and trimming were read from the DNA, whereas the V and J calls and clone size are those reported in that table. The table shows just under 350,000 clones, with about four fifths occurring only once. The sequence came from a man younger than 40 with active or convalescent COVID-19. V is TRBV7-2 and J is TRBJ2-7; 9 bases are a match to TRBD2. Sequencing was carried out using peripheral blood. CDR3 nucleotide sequence: TGTGCCAGCAGCTTAGTCTGGCGGGGGGGCCATCCCAGTTGGCAGTACTTC. Amino acids: CASSLVWRGGHPSWQYF.